This T cell receptor beta chain comes out of a study of blood T cell repertoires in COVID-19. Study context: Sites across the United States, Italy and Spain contributed samples from acute and convalescent COVID-19.

Germline CDR1 and CDR2: SEHNR and FQNEAQ (reference sequence). The CDR3 is 13 amino acids. With 7 bases removed from V and 2 bases from J, the gap between germline ends came to 11 bases. Assay used: immunoSEQ multiplex PCR; TCRdb lists only in-frame clones, some missing. This sample yields about 94,000 clones, of which around 80% are seen a single time; around 19% belongs to the top ten. The V and J genes are TRBV7-9 and TRBJ1-2; a weak D match, TRBD1 (5 bases). Sequencing was performed on peripheral blood. The receptor's source is a human donor in a cohort sampled during active COVID-19. The CDR3 nucleotides are TGTGCCAGCACTGGCGGGGGAAACTATGGCTACACCTTC. Residues: CASTGGGNYGYTF. Full variable domain (rest looked up from reference TRBV7-9 and TRBJ1-2): DTGVSQNPRHKITKRGQNVTFRCDPISEHNRLYWYRQTLGQGPEFLTYFQNEAQLEKSRLLSDRFSAERPKGSFSTLEIQRTEQGDSAMYLCASTGGGNYGYTFGSGTRLTVV.